The rows below give T cell receptor beta chains drawn from one sample of a study of long-term antiretroviral therapy in people with HIV. The table came from immunoSEQ multiplex PCR; TCRdb's copy has only in-frame clones and leaves some out. In the table there are about 16,000 clones, around three quarters of which are singletons. The specimen was unsorted PBMCs, collected 1.5 years before starting antiretroviral therapy. The receptors shown here come from a woman aged 45 to 65 with HIV. Each CDR3 is given with its conserved first and last residue. The order of the fields is clone size, J gene, D gene, V gene, CDR3 protein, CDR3 DNA. A D gene is named only where the DNA matches it firmly. Size is omitted from some rows. Given values are once, few, many or a class for expanded clones.

clone size: NA; J gene: TRBJ2-5; D gene: NA; V gene: TRBV5-1; CDR3 protein: CASSLGGQNQETQYF; CDR3 DNA: TGCGCCAGCAGCTTGGGGGGGCAAAATCAAGAGACCCAGTACTTC
clone size: NA; J gene: TRBJ1-5; D gene: NA; V gene: TRBV19; CDR3 protein: CASSIAAPTNQPQHF; CDR3 DNA: TGTGCCAGTAGTATAGCAGCCCCAACGAATCAGCCCCAGCATTTT
clone size: NA; J gene: TRBJ2-1; D gene: TRBD2; V gene: TRBV25-1; CDR3 protein: CASTRDYSYNEQFF; CDR3 DNA: TGTGCCAGCACCCGGGACTACTCCTACAATGAGCAGTTCTTC
clone size: once; J gene: TRBJ2-3; D gene: NA; V gene: TRBV5-1; CDR3 protein: CASSPNRGWNADTQYF; CDR3 DNA: TGCGCCAGCAGCCCGAATAGGGGATGGAATGCAGATACGCAGTATTTT
clone size: NA; J gene: TRBJ2-1; D gene: TRBD1; V gene: TRBV12-5; CDR3 protein: CASGLTPGQLYNEQFF; CDR3 DNA: TGTGCTAGTGGTTTGACCCCGGGACAGCTCTACAATGAGCAGTTCTTC
clone size: NA; J gene: TRBJ2-7; D gene: TRBD1; V gene: TRBV7-9; CDR3 protein: CASSFSSRGREGDYEQYF; CDR3 DNA: TGTGCCAGCAGCTTCAGTTCCAGGGGGCGCGAAGGTGATTACGAGCAGTACTTC
clone size: NA; J gene: TRBJ2-7; D gene: NA; V gene: TRBV6-5; CDR3 protein: CASSYRAEQYF; CDR3 DNA: TGTGCCAGCAGTTACAGGGCCGAGCAGTACTTC
clone size: NA; J gene: TRBJ1-5; D gene: NA; V gene: TRBV7-2; CDR3 protein: CASSLRQGQGQPQHF; CDR3 DNA: TGTGCCAGCAGCTTACGGCAGGGGCAGGGGCAGCCCCAGCATTTT
clone size: NA; J gene: TRBJ2-3; D gene: TRBD2; V gene: TRBV5-1; CDR3 protein: CASSQGLAGGINTDTQYF; CDR3 DNA: TGCGCCAGCAGCCAGGGACTAGCGGGGGGGATTAACACAGATACGCAGTATTTT
clone size: NA; J gene: TRBJ2-2; D gene: NA; V gene: TRBV29-1; CDR3 protein: CSVEDRGDTGELFF; CDR3 DNA: TGCAGCGTTGAAGATAGGGGGGACACCGGGGAGCTGTTTTTT
clone size: NA; J gene: TRBJ2-5; D gene: TRBD1; V gene: TRBV2; CDR3 protein: CASRGTGWETQYF; CDR3 DNA: TGTGCCAGCAGAGGGACAGGGTGGGAGACCCAGTACTTC
clone size: NA; J gene: TRBJ1-5; D gene: TRBD1; V gene: TRBV11-2; CDR3 protein: CASSESSGGSFRQPQHF; CDR3 DNA: TGTGCCAGCAGCGAGTCATCAGGGGGCTCCTTCAGGCAGCCCCAGCATTTT
clone size: few; J gene: TRBJ2-1; D gene: TRBD2; V gene: TRBV9; CDR3 protein: CASSVTAVAGGYAYNEQFF; CDR3 DNA: TGTGCCAGCAGCGTAACGGCGGTAGCGGGGGGTTATGCCTACAATGAGCAGTTCTTC
clone size: NA; J gene: TRBJ2-4; D gene: TRBD2; V gene: TRBV9; CDR3 protein: CASSVGGTKGIQYF; CDR3 DNA: TGTGCCAGCAGCGTGGGGGGGACTAAGGGCATTCAGTACTTC
clone size: NA; J gene: TRBJ1-2; D gene: NA; V gene: TRBV4-1; CDR3 protein: CASSQPGLGGYTF; CDR3 DNA: TGCGCCAGCAGCCAACCAGGGTTGGGTGGCTACACCTTC
clone size: NA; J gene: TRBJ1-1; D gene: TRBD1; V gene: TRBV9; CDR3 protein: CASSVGPGTGRTEAFF; CDR3 DNA: TGTGCCAGCAGCGTAGGCCCTGGGACAGGGCGAACTGAAGCTTTCTTT
clone size: NA; J gene: TRBJ1-1; D gene: NA; V gene: TRBV10-2; CDR3 protein: CASSGQLYTEAFF; CDR3 DNA: TGCGCCAGCAGTGGTCAACTCTACACTGAAGCTTTCTTT
clone size: NA; J gene: TRBJ2-7; D gene: NA; V gene: TRBV5-1; CDR3 protein: CASSIEVSYEQYF; CDR3 DNA: TGCGCCAGCAGCATCGAGGTCTCCTACGAGCAGTACTTC
clone size: NA; J gene: TRBJ2-7; D gene: TRBD1; V gene: TRBV11-2; CDR3 protein: CASSPRQGYEQYF; CDR3 DNA: TGTGCCAGCAGCCCCAGACAGGGCTACGAGCAGTACTTC
clone size: NA; J gene: TRBJ2-7; D gene: TRBD1; V gene: TRBV5-3; CDR3 protein: CASRPGQGAYEQYF; CDR3 DNA: TGTGCCAGCAGACCGGGACAGGGGGCGTACGAGCAGTACTTC
clone size: NA; J gene: TRBJ2-1; D gene: NA; V gene: TRBV9; CDR3 protein: CASSVRGTIYNEQFF; CDR3 DNA: TGTGCCAGCAGCGTAAGAGGGACGATATACAATGAGCAGTTCTTC
clone size: NA; J gene: TRBJ1-1; D gene: TRBD1; V gene: TRBV5-1; CDR3 protein: CASSLVPRGQGLNTEAFF; CDR3 DNA: TGCGCCAGCAGCTTGGTACCCAGGGGACAGGGCTTGAACACTGAAGCTTTCTTT
clone size: once; J gene: TRBJ2-3; D gene: NA; V gene: TRBV14; CDR3 protein: CASSQVYTDTQYF; CDR3 DNA: TGTGCCAGCAGCCAGGTCTACACAGATACGCAGTATTTT
clone size: NA; J gene: TRBJ2-7; D gene: TRBD1; V gene: TRBV7-9; CDR3 protein: CASTSGTGFYEQYF; CDR3 DNA: TGTGCCAGCACCTCCGGGACAGGGTTCTACGAGCAGTACTTC
clone size: NA; J gene: TRBJ1-5; D gene: TRBD1; V gene: TRBV30; CDR3 protein: CAWRETGAGQPQHF; CDR3 DNA: TGTGCCTGGAGAGAGACAGGGGCTGGTCAGCCCCAGCATTTT
clone size: few; J gene: TRBJ1-5; D gene: NA; V gene: TRBV10-1; CDR3 protein: CASSVREGNQPQHF; CDR3 DNA: TGCGCCAGCAGCGTCAGGGAAGGCAATCAGCCCCAGCATTTT
clone size: NA; J gene: TRBJ1-1; D gene: TRBD1; V gene: TRBV30; CDR3 protein: CAYQRQGNTEAFF; CDR3 DNA: TGTGCCTACCAAAGACAGGGGAACACTGAAGCTTTCTTT
clone size: NA; J gene: TRBJ2-3; D gene: TRBD1; V gene: TRBV7-9; CDR3 protein: CASSPLRQGERGDTQYF; CDR3 DNA: TGTGCCAGCAGCCCCCTGAGACAGGGGGAGAGGGGAGATACGCAGTATTTT
clone size: NA; J gene: TRBJ2-3; D gene: TRBD2; V gene: TRBV5-1; CDR3 protein: CASSLARTSGGLEDTQYF; CDR3 DNA: TGCGCCAGCAGCTTGGCTCGGACTAGCGGGGGTCTAGAAGATACGCAGTATTTT
clone size: NA; J gene: TRBJ1-4; D gene: TRBD1; V gene: TRBV2; CDR3 protein: CASSEDRGNEKLFF; CDR3 DNA: TGTGCCAGCAGTGAGGACAGGGGTAATGAAAAACTGTTTTTT
clone size: NA; J gene: TRBJ2-1; D gene: TRBD1; V gene: TRBV6-5; CDR3 protein: CASSNGQGLGEQFF; CDR3 DNA: TGTGCCAGCAGTAATGGACAGGGTCTCGGTGAGCAGTTCTTC
clone size: once; J gene: TRBJ2-4; D gene: TRBD2; V gene: TRBV5-1; CDR3 protein: CASSLESSGGAELAKNIQYF; CDR3 DNA: TGCGCCAGCAGCTTGGAGTCTAGCGGGGGGGCGGAATTAGCCAAAAACATTCAGTACTTC
clone size: NA; J gene: TRBJ1-3; D gene: NA; V gene: TRBV27; CDR3 protein: CASKEGAGNTIYF; CDR3 DNA: TGTGCCAGCAAGGAAGGGGCTGGAAACACCATATATTTT
clone size: NA; J gene: TRBJ2-5; D gene: TRBD2; V gene: TRBV6-6; CDR3 protein: CASRDSGGPETQYF; CDR3 DNA: TGTGCCAGCAGAGATAGCGGGGGGCCGGAGACCCAGTACTTC
clone size: NA; J gene: TRBJ1-2; D gene: TRBD1; V gene: TRBV11-1; CDR3 protein: CASGQDLNYGYTF; CDR3 DNA: TGTGCCAGCGGACAGGACCTCAACTATGGCTACACCTTC
clone size: NA; J gene: TRBJ1-1; D gene: NA; V gene: TRBV6-4; CDR3 protein: CASSDLRGSEAFF; CDR3 DNA: TGTGCCAGCAGTGACCTTCGGGGCTCTGAAGCTTTCTTT
clone size: NA; J gene: TRBJ2-7; D gene: TRBD2; V gene: TRBV15; CDR3 protein: CATSRDWLGGNEQYF; CDR3 DNA: TGTGCCACCAGCAGAGATTGGTTGGGGGGGAACGAGCAGTACTTC
clone size: NA; J gene: TRBJ1-6; D gene: NA; V gene: TRBV12-1; CDR3 protein: CASAGDVGPSYNSPLHF; CDR3 DNA: TGTGCCAGTGCAGGCGACGTAGGTCCCTCCTATAATTCACCCCTCCACTTT
clone size: few; J gene: TRBJ1-3; D gene: NA; V gene: TRBV2; CDR3 protein: CASSNSLHSGNTIYF; CDR3 DNA: TGTGCCAGCAGTAACAGCCTCCACTCTGGAAACACCATATATTTT
clone size: NA; J gene: TRBJ2-5; D gene: NA; V gene: TRBV4-1; CDR3 protein: CASSQDSGLYQETQYF; CDR3 DNA: TGCGCCAGCAGCCAAGATTCGGGGCTTTATCAAGAGACCCAGTACTTC
clone size: NA; J gene: TRBJ2-1; D gene: NA; V gene: TRBV27; CDR3 protein: CASSAPGNEQFF; CDR3 DNA: TGTGCCAGCAGCGCCCCGGGAAATGAGCAGTTCTTC
clone size: NA; J gene: TRBJ1-2; D gene: TRBD1; V gene: TRBV27; CDR3 protein: CASSSLRDRGFYGYTF; CDR3 DNA: TGTGCCAGCAGTTCCCTCCGGGACAGGGGTTTCTATGGCTACACCTTC
clone size: NA; J gene: TRBJ1-2; D gene: NA; V gene: TRBV4-1; CDR3 protein: CASSQGVLIYGYTF; CDR3 DNA: TGCGCCAGCAGCCAAGGCGTACTTATTTATGGCTACACCTTC
clone size: NA; J gene: TRBJ2-5; D gene: TRBD1; V gene: TRBV5-6; CDR3 protein: CASSLIGTGRQETQYF; CDR3 DNA: TGTGCCAGCAGCTTAATCGGGACAGGCCGGCAAGAGACCCAGTACTTC
clone size: NA; J gene: TRBJ2-5; D gene: TRBD2; V gene: TRBV5-6; CDR3 protein: CASSSLAGGPAQETQYF; CDR3 DNA: TGTGCCAGCAGCTCCCTAGCGGGGGGGCCCGCACAAGAGACCCAGTACTTC
clone size: NA; J gene: TRBJ1-2; D gene: NA; V gene: TRBV29-1; CDR3 protein: CSAGQINYGYTF; CDR3 DNA: TGCAGCGCTGGACAGATTAACTATGGCTACACCTTC
clone size: few; J gene: TRBJ1-6; D gene: TRBD1; V gene: TRBV7-9; CDR3 protein: CASSLGQGWTLHF; CDR3 DNA: TGTGCCAGCAGCTTAGGACAGGGTTGGACCCTCCACTTT
clone size: few; J gene: TRBJ1-2; D gene: TRBD1; V gene: TRBV28; CDR3 protein: CASLTGANYGYTF; CDR3 DNA: TGTGCCAGTTTGACAGGGGCTAACTATGGCTACACCTTC
clone size: few; J gene: TRBJ2-1; D gene: TRBD2; V gene: TRBV7-2; CDR3 protein: CASVRTSGSYNEQFF; CDR3 DNA: TGTGCCAGCGTTAGGACTAGCGGGTCCTACAATGAGCAGTTCTTC
clone size: NA; J gene: TRBJ1-5; D gene: NA; V gene: TRBV7-2; CDR3 protein: CASSFDGSNQPQHF; CDR3 DNA: TGTGCCAGCAGCTTTGACGGTAGCAATCAGCCCCAGCATTTT
clone size: NA; J gene: TRBJ2-3; D gene: NA; V gene: TRBV7-9; CDR3 protein: CASSSVLAGTDTQYF; CDR3 DNA: TGTGCCAGCAGCTCCGTACTAGCTGGCACAGATACGCAGTATTTT
clone size: NA; J gene: TRBJ2-1; D gene: NA; V gene: TRBV2; CDR3 protein: CASSPLATYNEQFF; CDR3 DNA: TGTGCCAGCAGTCCCCTAGCGACCTACAATGAGCAGTTCTTC
clone size: few; J gene: TRBJ1-1; D gene: NA; V gene: TRBV10-1; CDR3 protein: CASSDGLLNTEAFF; CDR3 DNA: TGCGCCAGCAGTGACGGTCTTCTGAACACTGAAGCTTTCTTT
clone size: NA; J gene: TRBJ2-2; D gene: NA; V gene: TRBV30; CDR3 protein: CAWSGTSWAGELFF; CDR3 DNA: TGTGCCTGGAGTGGGACAAGTTGGGCCGGGGAGCTGTTTTTT
clone size: NA; J gene: TRBJ2-6; D gene: NA; V gene: TRBV7-9; CDR3 protein: CASSSTQSMTSRANVLTF; CDR3 DNA: TGTGCCAGCAGCTCTACGCAATCCATGACAAGTCGGGCCAACGTCCTGACTTTC
clone size: NA; J gene: TRBJ1-2; D gene: NA; V gene: TRBV5-1; CDR3 protein: CASSLTDGRVYGYTF; CDR3 DNA: TGCGCCAGCAGCTTAACGGACGGTAGGGTCTATGGCTACACCTTC
clone size: NA; J gene: TRBJ2-2; D gene: TRBD1; V gene: TRBV2; CDR3 protein: CASSQWGTGFTGELFF; CDR3 DNA: TGTGCCAGCAGCCAATGGGGGACAGGGTTCACCGGGGAGCTGTTTTTT
clone size: NA; J gene: TRBJ2-5; D gene: TRBD2; V gene: TRBV7-6; CDR3 protein: CASSLGTSQQETQYF; CDR3 DNA: TGTGCCAGCAGCTTAGGGACTAGCCAACAAGAGACCCAGTACTTC
clone size: few; J gene: TRBJ1-5; D gene: NA; V gene: TRBV6-1; CDR3 protein: CASKSQGYNQPQHF; CDR3 DNA: TGTGCCAGCAAATCTCAGGGATACAATCAGCCCCAGCATTTT
clone size: NA; J gene: TRBJ1-2; D gene: TRBD1; V gene: TRBV29-1; CDR3 protein: CSVGTGADYGYTF; CDR3 DNA: TGCAGCGTTGGGACAGGGGCGGACTATGGCTACACCTTC